This TCR beta chain derives from a study of T cells after yellow fever vaccination (dated by TCRdb to the late 2010s). The study in broad terms: The SMART-Seq v4 Ultra Low Input RNA kit was used to prepare libraries from fractions with low cell numbers. Two healthy male donors made up the cohort, one aged 18 to 29 years and the other aged 30 to 39 years. To track T-cell clones before and after primary and booster YFV17D yellow fever vaccination, bulk TCR alpha and beta repertoires were sequenced longitudinally. Bulk PBMC replicates and cell subsets were isolated from blood drawn at multiple timepoints before and after both primary and secondary immunization.

TCR cDNA was synthesized by 5'RACE template switching, through which a universal primer site and unique molecular identifiers were introduced. cDNA synthesis was primed from both the TCR alpha and TCR beta constant segments. Library amplification used two PCR steps, and the second PCR step added sample barcodes and sequencing adapters. Libraries were sequenced on Illumina HiSeq 2500 (2x100 bp) or NovaSeq (2x150 bp). Per the original workflow: Demultiplexing of reads and collapsing into UMI consensus sequences were performed with MIGEC, and V(D)J alignment was carried out with MiXCR. Vaccine-responding clonotypes were identified with edgeR using replicate PBMC samples, with FDR below 0.01 and a log2 fold change above 5 up to day 15 being required. Bulk clonotypes were assigned CD4 or CD8 identity according to which sequenced CD4 or CD8 repertoire held them at higher abundance. TCRdb trimmed public reads at Q25 via fastp, called clones via MiXCR and kept in-frame beta chains. Rows merge per CDR3 protein into single entries with the most common DNA and genes. TCRdb, rather than the study authors, made the V and J calls. For this sample the table gives roughly 250,000 distinct CDR3 sequences, of which 10% to 15% were detected only once. The ten largest clones add up to about 0.54% of the sample.

There are many counts of this clonotype. Its antigen is currently not known. No qualities accompany the bases; no much larger clone lies one base away. The investigation overall reported the following: FACS-sorted repertoires could contain abundant contaminating clonotypes from the bulk population, so computational filtering was required. Because the study included only a couple of donors, the extent to which the findings can be generalized is limited. Compared with the primary T-cell response, the secondary T-cell response was faster but weaker, reaching its peak on day 5 rather than on day 15. Most clones expanded after primary vaccination (about 96% of CD4 and roughly 90% of CD8) were re-detected after the booster, suggesting that broad memory maintenance occurred. A small fraction of clonotypes appeared in both the CD4 and CD8 compartments, likely as a result of convergent recombination.

The intended sense of this specimen's treatment or condition label: live attenuated yellow fever vaccine strain. A standard Ficoll-Paque protocol was used to isolate PBMCs from peripheral blood. Dynabeads CD4 and CD8 positive selection kits were used to isolate the CD4 and CD8 T-cell fractions. TriZol was used to extract RNA from bulk PBMCs, CD4 and CD8 fractions, and dextramer-positive and dextramer-negative fractions. The TCR was taken from a man aged 25 to 40 who received the YFV17D yellow fever vaccine. This specimen consisted of CD4+ T cells sorted from PBMCs, obtained 45 days after the yellow fever booster vaccination.

The sequence in DNA is TGCGCCAGCAGCGGACTAGCGGGAGGAGAGACCCAGTACTTC. It encodes CASSGLAGGETQYF. The V and J genes are TRBV5-1 and TRBJ2-5, with TRBD2 matching 14 junction bases. Reading from cysteine to phenylalanine, the CDR3 counts 14 amino acids. Only the CDR3 DNA stays, 42 bases, in frame from base 1. CDR1 and CDR2 (SGHRS, YFSETQ) derive from the germline V gene. Trimmed from V: 4 bases; trimmed from J: 4 bases; junction bases lacking a gene match: 0.